Given below is one T cell receptor beta chain in context. Its antigen is still unknown. The data are from a study of cytomegalovirus exposure and HLA in healthy donors. Study observations and caveats: The study reported that TCR beta sequences accurately predicted HLA-A and HLA-B alleles in most subjects. Later on, a genetic analysis was performed. It linked a missense variant in DCLRE1C with V- and J-gene trimming of TCR beta. The classifier was said to identify cytomegalovirus status with high specificity and sensitivity.

The CDR3 covers 15 residues. Looked up from germline, CDR1 is SGHTA and CDR2 is FQGNSA. V dropped 2 bases and J dropped 4 bases, with 11 bases sitting between them. The study ran its PCR with 60 Vbeta and 13 Jbeta primers. Sequencing was performed with immunoSEQ multiplex PCR; in TCRdb, only in-frame clones are kept and a portion is missing. The sample holds just over 150,000 clones; approximately 84% are singletons and the top ten take about 2%. V and J are TRBV7-2 and TRBJ2-2, with unresolved D. The sequenced sample was PBMCs. The clonotype originates from a man aged 18-30 years in good health and CMV-seropositive. The CDR3 loop reads CASSLRVTGTGELFF. The CDR3 bases are TGTGCCAGCAGCTTAAGAGTGACTGGCACCGGGGAGCTGTTTTTT.